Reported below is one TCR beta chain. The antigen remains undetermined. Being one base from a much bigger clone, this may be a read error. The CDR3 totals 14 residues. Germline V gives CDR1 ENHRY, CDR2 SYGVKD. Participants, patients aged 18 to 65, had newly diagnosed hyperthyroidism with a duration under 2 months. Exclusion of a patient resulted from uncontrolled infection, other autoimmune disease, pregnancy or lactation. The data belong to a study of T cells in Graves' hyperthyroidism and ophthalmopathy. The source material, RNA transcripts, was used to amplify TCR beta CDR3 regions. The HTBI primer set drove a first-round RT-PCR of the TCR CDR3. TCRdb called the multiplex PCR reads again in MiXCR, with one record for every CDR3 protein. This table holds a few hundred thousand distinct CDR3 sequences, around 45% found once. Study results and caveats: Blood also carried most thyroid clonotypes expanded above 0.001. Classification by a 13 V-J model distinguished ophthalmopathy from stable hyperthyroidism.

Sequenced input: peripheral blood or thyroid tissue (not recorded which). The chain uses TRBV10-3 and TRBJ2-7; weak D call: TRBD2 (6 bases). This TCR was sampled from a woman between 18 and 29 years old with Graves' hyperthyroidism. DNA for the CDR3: TGTGCCAGCAGTGAAACCGGGACTGCGTACGAGCAGTACTTC. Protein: CASSETGTAYEQYF.